Included here is one TCR beta chain sequence, with context. The same CDR3 arises from other DNA sequences in this sample as well. The data derive from a study of blood T cell repertoires in COVID-19. About the study: COVID-19 samples collected from the United States, Italy and Spain covered acute and convalescent phases.

TCRdb keeps only in-frame clones here, not all; method: immunoSEQ multiplex PCR. The top ten clones hold roughly 1.4% of a sample with fewer than 500,000 clones, 86% of them seen once. This CDR3 has 14 amino acids. The V segment lost 7 bases and the J segment 0 bases; nucleotides outside the gene matches: 3. Germline CDR1 and CDR2: SEHNR and FQNEAQ (reference sequence). The sequencing sample was made of peripheral blood. The clonotype originates from a woman under 40 with active or convalescent COVID-19. The gene calls are TRBV7-9 and TRBJ2-1; 7 positions agree with TRBD2. CDR3 DNA: TGTGCCAGCAAACTAGCGAGCTCCTACAATGAGCAGTTCTTC. It translates to CASKLASSYNEQFF.